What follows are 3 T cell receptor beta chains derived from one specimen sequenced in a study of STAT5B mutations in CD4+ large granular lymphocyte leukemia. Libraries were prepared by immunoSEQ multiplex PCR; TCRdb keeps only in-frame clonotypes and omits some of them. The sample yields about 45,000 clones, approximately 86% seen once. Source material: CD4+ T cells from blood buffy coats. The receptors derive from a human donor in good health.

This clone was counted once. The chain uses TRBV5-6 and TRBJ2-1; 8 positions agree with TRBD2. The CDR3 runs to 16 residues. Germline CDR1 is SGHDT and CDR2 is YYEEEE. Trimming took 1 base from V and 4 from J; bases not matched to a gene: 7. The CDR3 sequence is CASSLRREAAYNEQFF. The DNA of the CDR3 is TGTGCCAGCAGCTTGCGGCGGGAGGCCGCGTACAATGAGCAGTTCTTC.

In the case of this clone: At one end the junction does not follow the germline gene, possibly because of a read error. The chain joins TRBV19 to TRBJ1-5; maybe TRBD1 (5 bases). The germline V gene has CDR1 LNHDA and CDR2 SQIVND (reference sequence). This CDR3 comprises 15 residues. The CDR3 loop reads CASSQWGESNRPQHF. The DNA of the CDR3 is TGTGCCAGTAGTCAATGGGGGGAGAGCAATCGGCCCCAGCATTTT.

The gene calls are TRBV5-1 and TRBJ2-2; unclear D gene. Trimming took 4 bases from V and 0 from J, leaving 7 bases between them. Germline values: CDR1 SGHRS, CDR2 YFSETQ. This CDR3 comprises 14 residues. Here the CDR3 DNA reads TGCGCCAGCAGCCCGCTAGCGAACACCGGGGAGCTGTTTTTT. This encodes CASSPLANTGELFF.